The present entry profiles one T cell receptor (beta chain) with its context. This record belongs to a study of blood T cell repertoires in COVID-19. The ends were cut back, 3 bases at V and 10 bases at J, with 17 bases in the middle. The CDR3 is 15 amino acids. Per germline, CDR1 SGDLS and CDR2 YYNGEE. Assay used: immunoSEQ multiplex PCR; TCRdb lists only in-frame clones, some missing. The table has some 350,000 clones, around 82% seen once. The clonotype was recovered from a man younger than 45 with active or convalescent COVID-19. The V gene is TRBV9, the J gene TRBJ1-6; tentative D call: TRBD1 (5 bases). The sequencing sample was made of peripheral blood. As DNA, the CDR3 is TGTGCCAGCAGCGCCACAGTTGCGCGGGGGTCACCCCTCCACTTT. Translation gives CASSATVARGSPLHF.